The entry that follows covers one T cell receptor beta chain sequence. Its antigen is not known. Trimming stripped 6 bases from V and 7 bases from J, with 13 bases between. Looked up from germline, CDR1 is PRHDT and CDR2 is FYEKMQ (reference sequence). CDR3 length equals 14 residues. TCRdb keeps only in-frame clones here, not all; method: immunoSEQ multiplex PCR. The sample has about 150,000 clones, more than 90% seen once; the top ten hold approximately 20%. The data belong to a study of T cell responses to AZD1222 COVID-19 vaccine. Overall study context: Pooled together were second doses at about 4 or about 12 weeks.

General study points: Only after the peak T cell response were repertoires sampled.

The chain has TRBV13 and TRBJ1-6; TRBD1 might be the D (5 bases). The sequence was collected from an adult in good health. Sequences were derived from peripheral blood, sampled on day 0 of AZD1222 vaccination. The CDR3 protein is CASRAGAKNSPLHF. Written as DNA, the CDR3 is TGTGCCAGCAGGGCTGGGGCAAAAAATTCACCCCTCCACTTT.